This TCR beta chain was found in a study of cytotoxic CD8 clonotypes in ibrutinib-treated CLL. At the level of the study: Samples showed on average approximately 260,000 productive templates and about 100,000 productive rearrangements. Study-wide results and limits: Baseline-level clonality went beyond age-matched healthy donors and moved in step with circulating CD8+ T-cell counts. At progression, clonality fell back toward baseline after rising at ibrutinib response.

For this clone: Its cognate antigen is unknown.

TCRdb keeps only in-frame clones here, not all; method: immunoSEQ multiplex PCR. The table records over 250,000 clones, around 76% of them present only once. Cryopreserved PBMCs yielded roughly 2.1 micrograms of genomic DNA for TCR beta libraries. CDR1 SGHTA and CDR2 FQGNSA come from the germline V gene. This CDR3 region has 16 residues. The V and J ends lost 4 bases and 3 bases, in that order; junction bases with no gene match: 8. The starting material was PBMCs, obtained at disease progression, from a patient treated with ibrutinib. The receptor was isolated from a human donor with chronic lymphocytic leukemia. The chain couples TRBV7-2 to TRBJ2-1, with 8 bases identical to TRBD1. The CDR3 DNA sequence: TGTGCCAGCAGCTCTGGACAGGGTACAAACTACAATGAGCAGTTCTTC. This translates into CASSSGQGTNYNEQFF.